This T cell receptor beta chain originates from a study of OX40 agonist ivuxolimab in advanced cancers. TCRdb's copy holds only in-frame clones and misses some; the assay was immunoSEQ multiplex PCR. Counted here are approximately 90,000 clones, roughly 88% occurring once; the ten biggest clones make up around 4%. Regarding the study as a whole: Determination of antigen specificity was not performed for the expanded peripheral T cells. Expanded clones were, on average, more numerous in CD8+ T cells than in CD4+.

The ends lost 5 bases at V and 4 bases at J; junction bases unmatched: 7. Germline CDR1 is SNHLY and CDR2 is FYNNEI. The CDR3 extends over 14 amino acids. As concerns this clone: No antigen is known for it.

Sequencing was performed on CD4+ or CD8+ T cells sorted from blood, taken in a trial of the OX40 agonist ivuxolimab. The sequence came from an adult with an advanced solid tumor such as melanoma, head and neck, liver or kidney cancer. This chain links TRBV2 with TRBJ1-1; 7 nucleotides align to TRBD1. This CDR3 is CASSIDREATEAFF. The DNA of the CDR3 is TGTGCCAGCAGTATAGACAGGGAGGCCACTGAAGCTTTCTTT.